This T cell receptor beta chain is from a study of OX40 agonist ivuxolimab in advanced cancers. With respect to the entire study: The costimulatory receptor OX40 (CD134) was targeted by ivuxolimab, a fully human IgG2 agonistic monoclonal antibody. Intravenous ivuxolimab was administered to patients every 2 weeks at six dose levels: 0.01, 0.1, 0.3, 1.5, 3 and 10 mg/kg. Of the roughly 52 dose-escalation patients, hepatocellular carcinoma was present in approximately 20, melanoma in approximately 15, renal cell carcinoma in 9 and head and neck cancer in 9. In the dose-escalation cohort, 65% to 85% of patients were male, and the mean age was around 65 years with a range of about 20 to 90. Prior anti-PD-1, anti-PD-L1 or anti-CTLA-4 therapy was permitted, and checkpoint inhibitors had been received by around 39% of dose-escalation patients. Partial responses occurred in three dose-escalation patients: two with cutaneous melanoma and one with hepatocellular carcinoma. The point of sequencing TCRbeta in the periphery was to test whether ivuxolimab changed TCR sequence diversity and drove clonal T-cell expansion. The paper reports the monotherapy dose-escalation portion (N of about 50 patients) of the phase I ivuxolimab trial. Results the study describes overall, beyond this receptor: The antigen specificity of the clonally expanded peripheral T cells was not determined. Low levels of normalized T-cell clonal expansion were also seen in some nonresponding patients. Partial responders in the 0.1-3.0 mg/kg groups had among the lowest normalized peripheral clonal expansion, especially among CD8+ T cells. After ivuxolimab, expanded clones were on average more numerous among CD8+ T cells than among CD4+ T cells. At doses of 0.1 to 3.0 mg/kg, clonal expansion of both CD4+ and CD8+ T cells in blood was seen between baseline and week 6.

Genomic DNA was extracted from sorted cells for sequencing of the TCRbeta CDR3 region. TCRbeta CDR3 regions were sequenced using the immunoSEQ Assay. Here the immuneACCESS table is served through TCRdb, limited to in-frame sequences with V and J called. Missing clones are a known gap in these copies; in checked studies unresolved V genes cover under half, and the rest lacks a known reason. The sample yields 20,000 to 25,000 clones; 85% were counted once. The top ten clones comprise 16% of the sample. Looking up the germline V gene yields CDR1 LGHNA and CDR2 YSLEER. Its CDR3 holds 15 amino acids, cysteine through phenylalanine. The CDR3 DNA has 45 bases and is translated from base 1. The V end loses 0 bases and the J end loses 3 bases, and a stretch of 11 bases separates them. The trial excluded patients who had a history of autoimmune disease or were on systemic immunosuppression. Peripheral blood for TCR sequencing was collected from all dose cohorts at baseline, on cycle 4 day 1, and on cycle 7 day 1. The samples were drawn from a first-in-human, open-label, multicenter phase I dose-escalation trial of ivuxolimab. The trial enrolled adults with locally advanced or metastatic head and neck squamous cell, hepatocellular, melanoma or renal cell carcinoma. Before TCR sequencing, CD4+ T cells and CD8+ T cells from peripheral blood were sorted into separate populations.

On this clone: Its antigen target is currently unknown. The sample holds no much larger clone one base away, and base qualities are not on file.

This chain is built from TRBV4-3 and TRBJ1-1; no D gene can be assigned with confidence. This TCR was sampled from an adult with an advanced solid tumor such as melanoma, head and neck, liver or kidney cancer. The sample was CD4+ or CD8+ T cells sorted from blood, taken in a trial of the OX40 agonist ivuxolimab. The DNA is TGCGCCAGCAGCCAAGATCTTGTACGGGACACTGAAGCTTTCTTT. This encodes CASSQDLVRDTEAFF.